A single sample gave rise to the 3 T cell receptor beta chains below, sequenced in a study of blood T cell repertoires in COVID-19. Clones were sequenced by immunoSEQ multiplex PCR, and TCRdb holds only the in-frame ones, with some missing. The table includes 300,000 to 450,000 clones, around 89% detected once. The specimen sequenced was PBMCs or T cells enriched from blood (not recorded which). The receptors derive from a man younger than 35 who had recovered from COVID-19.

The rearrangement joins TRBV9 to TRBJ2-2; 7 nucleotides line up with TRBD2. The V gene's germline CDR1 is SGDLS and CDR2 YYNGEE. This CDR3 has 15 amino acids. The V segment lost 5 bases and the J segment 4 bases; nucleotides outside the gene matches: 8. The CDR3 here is CASSGASGGTGELFF. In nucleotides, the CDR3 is TGTGCCAGCAGTGGGGCTAGCGGCGGCACCGGGGAGCTGTTTTTT. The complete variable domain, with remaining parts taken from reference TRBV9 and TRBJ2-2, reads DSGVTQTPKHLITATGQRVTLRCSPRSGDLSVYWYQQSLDQGLQFLIQYYNGEERAKGNILERFSAQQFPDLHSELNLSSLELGDSALYFCASSGASGGTGELFFGEGSRLTVL.

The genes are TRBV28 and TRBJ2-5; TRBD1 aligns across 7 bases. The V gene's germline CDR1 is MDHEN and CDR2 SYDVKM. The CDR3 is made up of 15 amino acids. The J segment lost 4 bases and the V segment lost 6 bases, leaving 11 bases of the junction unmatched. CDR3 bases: TGTGCCAGCAGCGCGCCAGACAGGGATCGAGAGACCCAGTACTTC. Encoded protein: CASSAPDRDRETQYF.

As DNA, the CDR3 is TGCGCCAGCAGCCAAGCAAGCGACCGGGGGGACGAGCAGTACTTC. Its protein product is CASSQASDRGDEQYF. V and J are TRBV4-3 and TRBJ2-7; 7 positions agree with TRBD2. CDR3 length equals 15 residues. Germline lookup yields CDR1 LGHNA and CDR2 YSLEER. The ends lost 1 base at V and 5 bases at J; junction bases unmatched: 8.